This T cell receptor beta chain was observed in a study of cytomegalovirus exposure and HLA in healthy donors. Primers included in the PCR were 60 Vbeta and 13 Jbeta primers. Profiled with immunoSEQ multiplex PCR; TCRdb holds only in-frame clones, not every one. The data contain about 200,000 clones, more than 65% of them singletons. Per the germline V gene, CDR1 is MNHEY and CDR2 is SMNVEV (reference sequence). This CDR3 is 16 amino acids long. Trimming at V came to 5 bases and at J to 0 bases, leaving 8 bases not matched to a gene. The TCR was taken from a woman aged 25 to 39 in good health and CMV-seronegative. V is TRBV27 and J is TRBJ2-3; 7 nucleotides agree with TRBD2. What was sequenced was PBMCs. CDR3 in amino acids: CASSPTTAGSTDTQYF. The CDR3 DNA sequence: TGTGCCAGCAGTCCCACGACAGCGGGGAGCACAGATACGCAGTATTTT.